These 9 T cell receptor beta chains were sequenced from one sample in a study of chemoradiotherapy in HPV16-positive cancers. Sequenced by immunoSEQ multiplex PCR; TCRdb stores in-frame clones only, minus some. The repertoire holds 1,500 to 2,000 clones, with 60% to 80% as singletons. Here the sequenced sample was tumor tissue, taken from a patient who underwent chemoradiotherapy. The receptors come from a human donor with HPV-associated anogenital cancer.

The chain recombines TRBV10-3 with TRBJ1-3; D unresolved. Germline V gives CDR1 ENHRY, CDR2 SYGVKD. This CDR3 comprises 15 residues. The ends were cut back, 4 bases at V and 0 bases at J, with 10 bases in the middle. The CDR3 region has the DNA TGTGCCATCAGTGCCCCAGCATCCTCTGGAAACACCATATATTTT. Translation: CAISAPASSGNTIYF.

This clone was detected once. The V and J genes are TRBV7-9 and TRBJ2-7; possibly TRBD1 for D (5 bases). V gave up 1 base and J gave up 2 bases, with 12 bases separating them. Germline loops: CDR1 SEHNR, CDR2 FQNEAQ (reference sequence). The CDR3 covers 15 residues. The CDR3 sequence is CASSLVLDITYEQYF. The CDR3 bases are TGTGCCAGCAGCTTAGTCCTGGACATCACCTACGAGCAGTACTTC.

The V call is TRBV21-1, the J call TRBJ2-7; TRBD1 is taken as the D call from the table, unchecked against the DNA. TRBV21-1 is reported as a pseudogene. The CDR3 covers 17 residues. CDR3 DNA sequence: TGTGCCAGCAGCAAAGAGCCCGGGACAGGCGAATACTACGAGCAGTACTTC. This gives the protein CASSKEPGTGEYYEQYF.

The chain employs TRBV19 and TRBJ2-7, with 7 bases fitting TRBD1. Looked up from germline, CDR1 is LNHDA and CDR2 is SQIVND (reference sequence). After removal of 5 bases from V and 3 bases from J, the junction contained 10 bases not matched to a gene. The CDR3 consists of 15 residues. The CDR3 sequence: CASSVRDSLDYEQYF. DNA for the CDR3: TGTGCCAGTAGTGTCCGGGACAGCCTAGACTACGAGCAGTACTTC.

The chain joins TRBV18 to TRBJ1-5; TRBD1 matches 7 bases. Germline V gene data show CDR1 as KGHSH and CDR2 as LQKENI. The CDR3 is made up of 15 amino acids. V lost 1 base, J lost 4 bases, and 4 bases stayed unmatched. The CDR3 coding sequence is TGTGCCAGCTCACCACAGACAGGGAGGAATCAGCCCCAGCATTTT. As protein: CASSPQTGRNQPQHF.

The chain is built from TRBV10-3 and TRBJ2-1; D uncertain. The CDR3 is made up of 12 amino acids. From germline, CDR1 is ENHRY and CDR2 SYGVKD. V lost 11 bases to trimming and J lost 4 bases, with 12 bases between them. The CDR3 region is CAARGVYNEQFF. The CDR3 DNA reads TGTGCCGCTAGAGGTGTATACAATGAGCAGTTCTTC.

The chain links TRBV7-2 to TRBJ2-7; D is uncertain. CDR1 SGHTA and CDR2 FQGNSA come from the germline V gene. Trimming removed 8 bases at V and 0 bases at J, with 8 bases between. The CDR3 loop spans 12 amino acids. The CDR3 sequence: CASGPLSYEQYF. In nucleotides, the CDR3 is TGTGCCAGCGGCCCGCTCTCCTACGAGCAGTACTTC.

The CDR3 DNA follows: TGTGCCAGCAGCGTAGGGTCAGGTGCCAACGAGCAGTACTTC. Its protein product is CASSVGSGANEQYF. This chain uses TRBV9 with TRBJ2-5; D ambiguous. Near its end, the DNA agrees better with TRBJ2-7, so the J call may be wrong. The V gene's germline CDR1 is SGDLS and CDR2 YYNGEE. This CDR3 is built from 14 residues.

The chain couples TRBV5-1 to TRBJ2-7; D remains unclear. V was shortened by 4 bases and J by 6 bases, with 17 bases between the two germline ends. CDR1 and CDR2 from the germline V gene are SGHRS and YFSETQ. The CDR3 length is 14 residues. The CDR3 spells CASSIDWGSGEQYF. The CDR3 DNA reads as TGCGCCAGCAGCATCGATTGGGGATCCGGCGAGCAGTACTTC. Full variable domain (rest looked up from reference TRBV5-1 and TRBJ2-7): KAGVTQTPRYLIKTRGQQVTLSCSPISGHRSVSWYQQTPGQGLQFLFEYFSETQRNKGNFPGRFSGRQFSNSRSEMNVSTLELGDSALYLCASSIDWGSGEQYFGPGTRLTVT.